This is a list of T cell receptor beta chains from one sample in a study of cytomegalovirus exposure and HLA in healthy donors. Data came from immunoSEQ multiplex PCR; TCRdb stores just in-frame clones and leaves some out. The data show around 140,000 clones, approximately 82% seen once. Sequencing was performed on PBMCs. The origin of the receptors is a woman aged 55 to 70 in good health and CMV-seropositive. Both conserved end residues are part of each CDR3. The order of the fields is CDR3 DNA, CDR3 protein, J gene, D gene, V gene, clone size. The D gene is left open where the match is weak. Only part of the rows carry a size: once, few, many, or a class if the clone is expanded.

TGTGCCACCAGCCCTGGCGGGACAGGGCTCGGAAACACCATATATTTT CATSPGGTGLGNTIYF TRBJ1-3 TRBD1 TRBV15 -
TGTGCCAGCGGGGTAGCGGGAAAGAATGAGCAGTTCTTC CASGVAGKNEQFF TRBJ2-1 TRBD2 TRBV2 -
TGTGCCAGCAGCTTAGATGGCCGCCATTACACCTTC CASSLDGRHYTF TRBJ1-2 - TRBV7-6 few
TGTGCCAGCAGTTCCCCGAGGTCCCAAGAGACCCAGTACTTC CASSSPRSQETQYF TRBJ2-5 - TRBV6-5 -
TGTGCCAGCAGCTTAGCGGGACAGGCTAACTATGGCTACACCTTC CASSLAGQANYGYTF TRBJ1-2 TRBD1 TRBV11-3 -
TGTGCCAGCACCCAGGGGTCGGCCGGGGAGCTGTTTTTT CASTQGSAGELFF TRBJ2-2 - TRBV6-1 -
TGTGCCATCAGTGAGGGACAGGGGAACACTGAAGCTTTCTTT CAISEGQGNTEAFF TRBJ1-1 TRBD1 TRBV10-3 few
TGCGCCAGCAGCCCCGGGGGAGCCTACGAGCAGTACTTC CASSPGGAYEQYF TRBJ2-7 - TRBV5-1 -
TGTGCCAGCAGCTTAGAGGGGGTACTCGGTGAGCAGTTCTTC CASSLEGVLGEQFF TRBJ2-1 - TRBV7-2 once
TGCGCCAGCAGCCGCGTTGGACTAGCGGGAATCTTGCCTCAAGAAAAAACAGATACGCAGTATTTT CASSRVGLAGILPQEKTDTQYF TRBJ2-3 TRBD2 TRBV4-1 -
TGCGCCAGCAGCGTTGTAGGTAACAGGGGAGTGAACACTGAAGCTTTCTTT CASSVVGNRGVNTEAFF TRBJ1-1 TRBD1 TRBV5-1 -
TGCAGTGCAATGACTAGTATGGAGCAGTACTTC CSAMTSMEQYF TRBJ2-7 - TRBV20-1 -
TGTGCCAGCAGCTTGTTGGTTTTGACTAGCGGGGCTAGTACGCAGTATTTT CASSLLVLTSGASTQYF TRBJ2-3 TRBD2 TRBV11-2 -
TGTGCCATCAGTGACTCCGGGGATAGAACTGAAGCTTTCTTT CAISDSGDRTEAFF TRBJ1-1 - TRBV10-3 few
TGCGCCAGCAGCCGGTCCGGGACAGGGAACTATGGCTACACCTTC CASSRSGTGNYGYTF TRBJ1-2 TRBD1 TRBV5-1 once
TGTGCCAGCAGCTTGCTGGACAGGGAGCAGTTCTTC CASSLLDREQFF TRBJ2-1 TRBD1 TRBV5-6 -
TGTGCCAGCAGCCCGACGGGGATCTCCTACGAGCAGTACTTC CASSPTGISYEQYF TRBJ2-7 - TRBV9 -
TGTGCCAGCAGCTCAGGCAGGACAGGTAGGGAAAAACTGTTTTTT CASSSGRTGREKLFF TRBJ1-4 TRBD1 TRBV11-3 -
TGTGCCAGCAGTTCCCGCACTACAGGGCCCCATCAGCCCCAGCATTTT CASSSRTTGPHQPQHF TRBJ1-5 - TRBV28 -
TGTGCCAGCAGCTTCCTAGCGGGAGATGAGCAGTTCTTC CASSFLAGDEQFF TRBJ2-1 TRBD2 TRBV7-8 -
TGTGCCAGGGCGCGGGGTTCTACTACATGTTTCACAGATACGCAGTATTTT CARARGSTTCFTDTQYF TRBJ2-3 - TRBV28 -
TGTGCCTGGGATCAGACTAGCGGGACTTCCACAGATACGCAGTATTTT CAWDQTSGTSTDTQYF TRBJ2-3 TRBD2 TRBV30 -
TGTGCCAGCAGCTCTCCCGCGTTCAGGGCCGGTGAAGCTTTCTTT CASSSPAFRAGEAFF TRBJ1-1 - TRBV5-6 -
TGTGCCAGCAGCTCCCATCCGGGGAGCTCTGGAAACACCATATATTTT CASSSHPGSSGNTIYF TRBJ1-3 - TRBV7-8 -
TGTGCCAGCAGCTTGGTCGTATATGGCTACACCTTC CASSLVVYGYTF TRBJ1-2 - TRBV5-8 few
TGCGCCAGCAGCAGAAGCGGGACTGAGATTGAAAAACTGTTTTTT CASSRSGTEIEKLFF TRBJ1-4 - TRBV5-1 few
TGTGCCAGCAGCTCTCTGGACAGGGAAGAGACCCAGTACTTC CASSSLDREETQYF TRBJ2-5 TRBD1 TRBV9 -
TGCGCCAGCAGCAGGGGGATTGGGGAGCTGTTTTTT CASSRGIGELFF TRBJ2-2 - TRBV4-1 -
TGCGCCAGCAGCTTGGGGAGACAGGTGACGGAGACCCAGTACTTC CASSLGRQVTETQYF TRBJ2-5 - TRBV5-1 -
TGTGCCAGCAGCCTGGTGGTAGCGGGAGAGGGTACGCAGTATTTT CASSLVVAGEGTQYF TRBJ2-3 TRBD2 TRBV4-2 -
TGTGCCAGCAGTCTTCCAGGGGGCGACTCCTACGAGCAGTACTTC CASSLPGGDSYEQYF TRBJ2-7 TRBD1 TRBV28 -
TGTGCCAGCAGTTCACCATACGGGGGGAACACTGAAGCTTTCTTT CASSSPYGGNTEAFF TRBJ1-1 - TRBV28 -
TGTGCCAGCAGTTTTCTGGCACAGGGGGCAAACGAGCAGTACTTC CASSFLAQGANEQYF TRBJ2-7 TRBD1 TRBV27 -
TGTGCCAGCAGCTTAGGGTGGCCAGCGGGAGGGCATGAGCAGTTCTTC CASSLGWPAGGHEQFF TRBJ2-1 TRBD2 TRBV7-2 -
TGTGCTAGCAGCCCCACAGGGGGGCCAGATACGCAGTATTTT CASSPTGGPDTQYF TRBJ2-3 TRBD1 TRBV7-7 -
TGTGCCAGCAGCCCGCTCCCTGCGAGCGCGCAGTATTTT CASSPLPASAQYF TRBJ2-3 - TRBV7-9 -
TGTGCCAGCAGCGTAGTTCCGGGCACAGATACGCAGTATTTT CASSVVPGTDTQYF TRBJ2-3 - TRBV9 -
TGTGCCAGCAGCTTAAACCCCGCCGCTAGACAGGGGGCAGTCGGCTACACCTTC CASSLNPAARQGAVGYTF TRBJ1-2 TRBD1 TRBV7-2 -
TGTGCCAGCAGCCCACAGGGGAGAAACACCATATATTTT CASSPQGRNTIYF TRBJ1-3 TRBD1 TRBV7-2 few
TGTGCCTGGGGCTTACAAGAGACCCAGTACTTC CAWGLQETQYF TRBJ2-5 - TRBV30 -
TGTGCCAGCTCACATCCATGGCGGGAGACGGATACGCAGTATTTT CASSHPWRETDTQYF TRBJ2-3 TRBD2 TRBV18 -
TGTGCCAGCAGTCGACTAGCGGGATCGGCAGATACGCAGTATTTT CASSRLAGSADTQYF TRBJ2-3 TRBD2 TRBV2 -
TGTGCCAGCAGCCCTTCCCGACAGGGGGTGGACTCACCCCTCCACTTT CASSPSRQGVDSPLHF TRBJ1-6 TRBD1 TRBV5-6 -
TGTGCCAGCGGCCATAGGAGGGGTTCTCTCGAGCAGTACTTC CASGHRRGSLEQYF TRBJ2-7 - TRBV28 -
TGTGCCAGTAGTCCGCGGACAGGGGTGGTTCAGCCCCAGCATTTT CASSPRTGVVQPQHF TRBJ1-5 TRBD1 TRBV19 -
TGCGCCAGCAGCCAAGAGACAGGGGGCACCTACGAGCAGTACTTC CASSQETGGTYEQYF TRBJ2-7 TRBD1 TRBV4-1 -
TGTGCCAGCAGCTTGGTACGGGATTATCAGCCCCAGCATTTT CASSLVRDYQPQHF TRBJ1-5 - TRBV5-5 -
TGTGCCAGCAGCTGGCGAATCCGGGTGAACACCGGGGAGCTGTTTTTT CASSWRIRVNTGELFF TRBJ2-2 - TRBV5-6 -
TGTGCCAGCAGCTTGTCCTCCGGGGTGAATGAGCAGTTCTTC CASSLSSGVNEQFF TRBJ2-1 - TRBV5-4 -
TGTGCCAGCAGCCAAGAAGGGGGGGGGCATGCTGAAGCTTTCTTT CASSQEGGGHAEAFF TRBJ1-1 - TRBV14 once
TGCGCCAGCAGCCAAGAGGGGGGGCGCGGTGAAAAACTGTTTTTT CASSQEGGRGEKLFF TRBJ1-4 - TRBV4-1 -
TGTGCCAGCAGTTTAAAGGGGGCGCTGGGAAACACCATATATTTT CASSLKGALGNTIYF TRBJ1-3 TRBD1 TRBV28 -
TGTGCCAGCAGTTACTCGGAGGTTCAGCCCCAGCATTTT CASSYSEVQPQHF TRBJ1-5 - TRBV6-6 few